This TCR beta chain was recorded in a study of response to subunit inactivated influenza vaccine. As to this clonotype: What it recognizes is unknown.

TCRdb re-analysed the RT-PCR reads in MiXCR, keeping a single row per CDR3 protein. Among just over 300,000 distinct CDR3 sequences listed, less than 25% were seen once. The germline gives CDR1 SGHDT, CDR2 YYEEEE. The CDR3 runs to 16 residues. Unmatched junction bases numbered 7, after V lost 3 bases and J lost 5 bases. Study conclusions and caveats: Few additional T cells are recruited per seasonal influenza vaccination, authors suggested.

The V and J genes are TRBV5-6 and TRBJ2-5; 13 bases are shared with TRBD2. The TCR was taken from a man in his fifties or sixties who received an inactivated influenza vaccine. Sequences were derived from PBMCs from blood, sampled less than 22 months after vaccination. The CDR3 region has the DNA TGTGCCAGCAGCTCATTGGGACTAGCGGGATTGGAGACCCAGTACTTC. This encodes CASSSLGLAGLETQYF.